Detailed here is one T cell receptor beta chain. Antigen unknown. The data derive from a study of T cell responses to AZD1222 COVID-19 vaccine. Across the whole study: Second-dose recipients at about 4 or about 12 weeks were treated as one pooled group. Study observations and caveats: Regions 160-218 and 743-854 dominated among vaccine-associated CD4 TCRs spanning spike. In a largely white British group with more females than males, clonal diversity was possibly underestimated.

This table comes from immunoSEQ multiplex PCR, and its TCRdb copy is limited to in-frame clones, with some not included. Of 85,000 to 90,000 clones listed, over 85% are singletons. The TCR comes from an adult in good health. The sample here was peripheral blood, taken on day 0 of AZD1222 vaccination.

The CDR3 is CASRTRDREGAGELFF. CDR3 nucleotides: TGTGCCAGCAGAACCAGGGACAGGGAAGGGGCCGGGGAGCTGTTTTTT. The V call is TRBV2, the J call TRBJ2-2; 9 nucleotides match TRBD1. V gave up 6 bases and J gave up 6 bases; unmatched junction bases: 11. Germline assignment: CDR1 SNHLY and CDR2 FYNNEI. The CDR3 consists of 16 residues.